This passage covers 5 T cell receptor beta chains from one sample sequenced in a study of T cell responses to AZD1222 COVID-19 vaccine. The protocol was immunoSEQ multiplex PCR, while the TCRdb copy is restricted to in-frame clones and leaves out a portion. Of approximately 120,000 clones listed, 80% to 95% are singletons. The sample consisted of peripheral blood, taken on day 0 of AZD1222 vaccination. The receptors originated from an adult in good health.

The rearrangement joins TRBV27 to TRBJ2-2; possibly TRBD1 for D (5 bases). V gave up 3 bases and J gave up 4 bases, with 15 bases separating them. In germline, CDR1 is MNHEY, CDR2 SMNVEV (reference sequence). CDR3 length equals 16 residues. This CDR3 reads CASSFGTGASTGELFF. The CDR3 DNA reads TGTGCCAGCAGTTTTGGAACAGGCGCGAGCACCGGGGAGCTGTTTTTT.

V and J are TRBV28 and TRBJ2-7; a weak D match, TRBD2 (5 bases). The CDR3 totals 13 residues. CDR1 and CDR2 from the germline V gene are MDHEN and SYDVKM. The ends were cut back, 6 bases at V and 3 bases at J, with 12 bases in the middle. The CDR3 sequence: CASSKDGNYEQYF. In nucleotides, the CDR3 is TGTGCCAGCAGCAAGGACGGGAACTACGAGCAGTACTTC. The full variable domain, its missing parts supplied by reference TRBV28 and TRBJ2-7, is DVKVTQSSRYLVKRTGEKVFLECVQDMDHENMFWYRQDPGLGLRLIYFSYDVKMKEKGDIPEGYSVSREKKERFSLILESASTNQTSMYLCASSKDGNYEQYFGPGTRLTVT.

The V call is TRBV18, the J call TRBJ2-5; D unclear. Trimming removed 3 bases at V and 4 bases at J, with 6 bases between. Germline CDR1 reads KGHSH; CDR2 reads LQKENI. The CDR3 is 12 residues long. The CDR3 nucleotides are TGTGCCAGCTCACCCACAATAGAGACCCAGTACTTC. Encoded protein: CASSPTIETQYF.

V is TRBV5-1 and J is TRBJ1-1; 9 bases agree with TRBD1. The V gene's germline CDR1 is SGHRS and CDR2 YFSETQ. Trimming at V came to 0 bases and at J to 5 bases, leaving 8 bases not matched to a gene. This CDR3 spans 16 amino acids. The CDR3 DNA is TGCGCCAGCAGCTTGGGGTTAGACAGGGGGAGGACTGAAGCTTTCTTT. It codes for CASSLGLDRGRTEAFF.

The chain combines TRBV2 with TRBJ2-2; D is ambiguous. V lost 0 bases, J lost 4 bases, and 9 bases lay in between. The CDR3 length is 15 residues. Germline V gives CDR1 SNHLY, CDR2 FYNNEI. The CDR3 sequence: CASSEALTVTGELFF. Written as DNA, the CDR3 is TGTGCCAGCAGTGAAGCGCTAACAGTCACCGGGGAGCTGTTTTTT.